The sequence of this T cell receptor (beta chain) was determined in a study of blood T cell repertoires in COVID-19. Sequenced by immunoSEQ multiplex PCR; TCRdb stores in-frame clones only, minus some. The table shows 100,000 to 150,000 clones, with 65% to 85% occurring only once. This CDR3 comprises 13 residues. CDR1 MNHEY and CDR2 SMNVEV come from the germline V gene (reference sequence). Trimming pared 6 bases from V and 8 bases from J, leaving 15 bases between. This TCR derives from a woman at least 80 years old with acute or convalescent COVID-19. This chain connects TRBV27 to TRBJ2-3; weak D call: TRBD1 (5 bases). Sequencing input: peripheral blood. CDR3 nucleotides: TGTGCCAGCAGGGCCCAAGGGGTGGGTACGCAGTATTTT. Its protein is CASRAQGVGTQYF.